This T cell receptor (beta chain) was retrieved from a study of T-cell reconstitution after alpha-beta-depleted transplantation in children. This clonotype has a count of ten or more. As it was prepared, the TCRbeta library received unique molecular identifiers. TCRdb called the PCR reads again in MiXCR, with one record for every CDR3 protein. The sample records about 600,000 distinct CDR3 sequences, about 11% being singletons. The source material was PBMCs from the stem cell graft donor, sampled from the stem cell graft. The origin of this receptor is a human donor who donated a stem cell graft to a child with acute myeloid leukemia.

This CDR3 reads CAISGNGPYEQYF. The CDR3 nucleotides are TGTGCCATCAGTGGTAATGGACCCTACGAGCAGTACTTC. The J gene is TRBJ2-7, the V gene TRBV10-3; D not resolved. V was trimmed by 4 bases and J by 2 bases, leaving 9 bases between them. Germline V gives CDR1 ENHRY, CDR2 SYGVKD. This CDR3 has 13 amino acids.